These 30 T cell receptor beta chains originate from one sample sequenced in a study of OX40 agonist ivuxolimab in advanced cancers. This table comes from immunoSEQ multiplex PCR, and its TCRdb copy is limited to in-frame clones, with some not included. The sample shows 40,000 to 50,000 clones, roughly nine tenths of them seen only once. The sample was CD4+ or CD8+ T cells sorted from blood, taken in a trial of the OX40 agonist ivuxolimab. Source of these receptors: an adult with an advanced solid tumor such as melanoma, head and neck, liver or kidney cancer.

The chain carries TRBV7-2 and TRBJ2-1; 7 bases are a match to TRBD2. There are 15 residues in the CDR3. CDR1 is SGHTA and CDR2 is FQGNSA in the germline V gene. V was pared by 5 bases and J by 8 bases, with 12 bases of the junction left unmatched. This CDR3 is CASSTTIGRMDEQFF. As DNA, the CDR3 is TGTGCCAGCAGCACCACAATCGGGAGGATGGATGAGCAGTTCTTC.

The chain joins TRBV11-2 to TRBJ2-1; D is ambiguous. Per germline, CDR1 SGHAT and CDR2 FQNNGV. The length of the CDR3 is 12 residues. V was cut by 2 bases and J by 6 bases, with 5 bases left in between. CDR3 coding DNA: TGTGCCAGCAGCTTAATGGCCAATGAGCAGTTCTTC. Protein product: CASSLMANEQFF.

This chain links TRBV27 with TRBJ1-1; D might be TRBD1 (6 bases). Germline-derived CDR1 and CDR2 are MNHEY and SMNVEV (reference sequence). The CDR3 is 14 residues long. V lost 5 bases and J lost 8, with 18 bases in between. CDR3 protein: CASSVLGSGGEAFF. CDR3 bases: TGTGCCAGCAGTGTTCTGGGTAGTGGGGGCGAAGCTTTCTTT.

This chain uses TRBV4-2 with TRBJ2-1; D possibly matches TRBD1 or TRBD2 (6 bases each). The CDR3 is 16 amino acids. From germline, CDR1 is LGHNA and CDR2 YNFKEQ. V was cut by 4 bases and J by 3 bases, with 16 bases left in between. The CDR3 spells CASSPEGGGSYNEQFF. In DNA form, the CDR3 reads TGTGCCAGCAGCCCGGAGGGGGGAGGAAGCTACAATGAGCAGTTCTTC.

Only a few counts were recorded for this clone. J is TRBJ1-1 and V is TRBV7-6; TRBD1 might be the D (6 bases). V was shortened by 2 bases and J by 4 bases, with 17 bases between the two germline ends. Germline values: CDR1 SGHVS, CDR2 FNYEAQ. There are 16 residues in the CDR3. The CDR3 coding sequence is TGTGCCAGCAGCTTATCAATTCAGGGGTCGGGCACTGAAGCTTTCTTT. Amino acid sequence: CASSLSIQGSGTEAFF.

The V call is TRBV7-3, the J call TRBJ2-1, with unresolved D. Germline V lookup: CDR1 SGHTA, CDR2 FQGTGA. V was pared by 0 bases and J by 7 bases, with 16 bases between. The CDR3 loop spans 16 amino acids. The CDR3 spells CASSLTFQVGYNEQFF. For the CDR3, the DNA is TGTGCCAGCAGCTTAACGTTCCAGGTTGGCTATAATGAGCAGTTCTTC.

The chain recombines TRBV29-1 with TRBJ2-7; TRBD1 matches at 10 bases. There are 15 residues in the CDR3. Trimming removed 1 base from V and 0 bases from J; junction bases left unmatched: 3. CDR1 is SQVTM and CDR2 is ANQGSEA in the germline V gene. CDR3 in DNA: TGCAGCGTTGAAGTCGACAGGGGGCACTCCTACGAGCAGTACTTC. This gives the protein CSVEVDRGHSYEQYF.

The chain is built from TRBV28 and TRBJ1-5; D perhaps matches TRBD1 (5 bases). CDR3 length equals 11 residues. CDR1 and CDR2 (germline): MDHEN, SYDVKM. Trimming pared 4 bases from V and 7 bases from J, leaving 5 bases between. The CDR3 nucleotides are TGTGCCAGCAGTTGGGGGCAGCCCCAGCATTTT. Its protein product is CASSWGQPQHF. Together with reference TRBV28 and TRBJ1-5, the CDR3 gives the full variable domain: DVKVTQSSRYLVKRTGEKVFLECVQDMDHENMFWYRQDPGLGLRLIYFSYDVKMKEKGDIPEGYSVSREKKERFSLILESASTNQTSMYLCASSWGQPQHFGDGTRLSIL.

The chain links TRBV7-9 to TRBJ2-1; 7 bases fit TRBD2. The CDR3 is made up of 16 amino acids. Germline CDR1 reads SEHNR; CDR2 reads FQNEAQ (reference sequence). J gave up 5 bases and V 0 bases, and 7 bases lay outside the gene matches. The CDR3 region has the DNA TGTGCCAGCAGCTTAGCGCTGGGGGGGTCCAACAATGAGCAGTTCTTC. This sequence encodes CASSLALGGSNNEQFF.

This CDR3 is CASRGGFYNEQFF. As DNA, the CDR3 is TGTGCCAGCAGAGGGGGGTTTTACAATGAGCAGTTCTTC. The chain has TRBV19 and TRBJ2-1; tentatively, D is TRBD1 or TRBD2 (6 bases each). CDR1 LNHDA and CDR2 SQIVND come from the germline V gene (reference sequence). The ends were cut back, 9 bases at V and 4 bases at J, with 13 bases in the middle. The CDR3 is made up of 13 amino acids.

The CDR3 is CASSYQVMNTEAFF. The DNA of the CDR3 is TGTGCCAGTAGCTATCAGGTGATGAACACTGAAGCTTTCTTT. V gene TRBV19 combines with J gene TRBJ1-1; D remains ambiguous. Germline CDR1 reads LNHDA; CDR2 reads SQIVND (reference sequence). The V end lost 6 bases, the J end lost 0 bases, and 11 bases lay between the germline ends. The CDR3 consists of 14 residues.

The chain has TRBV27 and TRBJ1-1; a possible D gene is TRBD1 (5 bases). Per the germline V gene, CDR1 is MNHEY and CDR2 is SMNVEV (reference sequence). This CDR3 has 14 residues. Trimming shortened V by 2 bases and J by 3 bases, and 10 bases separated the two germline ends. The CDR3 nucleotides read TGTGCCAGCAGTTTAGCCAGGGCTTACACTGAAGCTTTCTTT. This translates into CASSLARAYTEAFF.

V is TRBV6-5 and J is TRBJ2-1; 7 bases fit TRBD2. Germline CDR1 MNHEY, CDR2 SVGAGI. Unmatched junction bases numbered 7, after V lost 8 bases and J lost 0 bases. The CDR3 runs to 15 residues. The CDR3 loop reads CASLKSGASYNEQFF. Written as DNA, the CDR3 is TGTGCCAGCCTCAAGAGCGGGGCCTCCTACAATGAGCAGTTCTTC.

CDR3 nucleotides: TGTGCCAGCAGCTTAGATTTGACTAACTATGGCTACACCTTC. Its protein is CASSLDLTNYGYTF. The rearrangement links TRBV7-2 to TRBJ1-2, with D unclear. V lost 1 base and J lost 0, with 6 bases in between. This CDR3 has 14 residues. From germline, CDR1 is SGHTA and CDR2 FQGNSA.

The chain joins TRBV4-1 to TRBJ2-7; 9 bases fit TRBD2. The germline gives CDR1 MGHRA, CDR2 YSYEKL. This CDR3 is built from 16 residues. The V and J ends lost 1 base and 3 bases, in that order; junction bases with no gene match: 7. CDR3 DNA: TGCGCCAGCAGCCAAGTCTCTAGCGGGGCTAACTACGAGCAGTACTTC. Protein: CASSQVSSGANYEQYF.

The CDR3 here is CARAYRGYEQYV. In DNA form, the CDR3 reads TGCGCCAGAGCGTACAGGGGTTACGAGCAGTACGTC. The chain carries TRBV4-1 and TRBJ2-7, with TRBD1 matching 7 bases. Germline CDR1 and CDR2: MGHRA and YSYEKL. The trim removed 9 bases at V and 4 bases at J, leaving 6 bases unmatched. This CDR3 is built from 12 residues.

The chain couples TRBV28 to TRBJ2-7; 9 bases agree with TRBD1. This CDR3 is 14 amino acids long. The germline V gene has CDR1 MDHEN and CDR2 SYDVKM. V lost 8 bases and J lost 3; bases outside the gene matches: 8. The CDR3 DNA is TGTGCCAGCGATCCCGGGACAGGGAACTACGAGCAGTACTTC. Protein: CASDPGTGNYEQYF.

The J gene is TRBJ2-2, the V gene TRBV11-2; perhaps TRBD2 as D (6 bases). The CDR3 totals 14 residues. Trimming shortened V by 2 bases and J by 4 bases, and 8 bases separated the two germline ends. Germline V CDR1 and CDR2: SGHAT, FQNNGV. The CDR3 DNA reads as TGTGCCAGCAGCTTAATTAGCGGCACCGGGGAGCTGTTTTTT. Its protein is CASSLISGTGELFF.

This clone was detected once. The chain recombines TRBV4-3 with TRBJ2-7, with D tentatively TRBD2 (5 bases). V lost 4 bases to trimming and J lost 2 bases, with 9 bases between them. Germline V gives CDR1 LGHNA, CDR2 YSLEER. The CDR3 contains 13 residues. Written as DNA, the CDR3 is TGCGCCAGCAGCCCTGGACTCGCCTACGAGCAGTACTTC. Protein: CASSPGLAYEQYF.

This rearrangement joins TRBV4-1 to TRBJ1-1; no definite D call. The CDR3 sequence is 16 residues long. Trimming pared 3 bases from V and 1 base from J, leaving 15 bases between. Germline V gene data show CDR1 as MGHRA and CDR2 as YSYEKL. Here the CDR3 reads CASSHATGEANTEAFF. Here the CDR3 DNA reads TGCGCCAGCAGCCATGCGACCGGGGAAGCGAACACTGAAGCTTTCTTT.

This clone appeared a single time. The chain employs TRBV13 and TRBJ2-5, with a possible D match to TRBD2 (5 bases). V shed 4 bases and J shed 2 bases, with 11 bases lying between them. CDR3 length equals 14 residues. CDR1 is PRHDT, CDR2 FYEKMQ, per germline (reference sequence). In DNA form, the CDR3 reads TGTGCCAGCAGCTCCGGACGGGATCAAGAGACCCAGTACTTC. Its translation is CASSSGRDQETQYF.

The J gene is TRBJ1-5, the V gene TRBV11-2; the D is unclear. V lost 1 base, J lost 10 bases, and 11 bases lay in between. Germline lookup yields CDR1 SGHAT and CDR2 FQNNGV. The CDR3 loop spans 13 amino acids. The CDR3 protein is CASSLGPGRPQHF. The CDR3 DNA is TGTGCCAGCAGCTTAGGACCAGGACGACCCCAGCATTTT.

The gene calls are TRBV6-5 and TRBJ2-5; the D is unclear. The DNA matches TRBJ2-7 better at its end, which makes the J call doubtful. This CDR3 spans 14 amino acids. Germline CDR1 reads MNHEY; CDR2 reads SVGAGI. CDR3 loop: CASSYSLWVAEQYF. The DNA of the CDR3 is TGTGCCAGCAGTTACTCCTTGTGGGTTGCCGAGCAGTACTTC.

This rearrangement joins TRBV10-1 to TRBJ2-3; D is possibly TRBD2 (6 bases). The CDR3 covers 14 residues. Germline V gene sequence: CDR1 WNHNN, CDR2 SYGVQD (reference sequence). V was cut by 3 bases and J by 5 bases, with 12 bases left in between. The CDR3 nucleotides read TGCGCCAGCAGTGAAACGGGGGAAGAAGATACGCAGTATTTT. Protein sequence: CASSETGEEDTQYF.

Only a few counts were recorded for this clone. The chain is built from TRBV9 and TRBJ1-6, with a tentative D call TRBD1 (5 bases). CDR3 size: 13 residues. From germline, CDR1 is SGDLS and CDR2 YYNGEE. V lost 4 bases and J lost 10, with 12 bases in between. The CDR3 DNA is TGTGCCAGCAGCTCCTGGGGGGAGTCACCCCTCCACTTT. It translates to CASSSWGESPLHF.

The V and J genes are TRBV9 and TRBJ1-1, with D unclear. Trimming cost V 0 bases and J 4 bases, with 7 bases left between them. This CDR3 has 13 residues. Germline assignment: CDR1 SGDLS and CDR2 YYNGEE. The CDR3 loop reads CASSVDQSTEAFF. The CDR3 DNA is TGTGCCAGCAGCGTAGATCAGTCCACTGAAGCTTTCTTT.

The chain links TRBV18 to TRBJ2-3; D assignment may be TRBD1 or TRBD2 (5 bases each). The V gene's germline CDR1 is KGHSH and CDR2 LQKENI. V was clipped by 2 bases and J by 4 bases, with 7 bases between them. The CDR3 totals 13 residues. The CDR3 reads CASSPKGPDTQYF. For the CDR3, the DNA is TGTGCCAGCTCACCAAAGGGACCAGATACGCAGTATTTT.

The chain joins TRBV27 to TRBJ2-2, with TRBD2 matching over 14 bases. V was pared by 6 bases and J by 7 bases, with 10 bases of the junction left unmatched. There are 17 residues in the CDR3. From germline, CDR1 is MNHEY and CDR2 SMNVEV (reference sequence). The CDR3 nucleotides read TGTGCCAGCAGCCGAATAGGGACTAGCGGGAGAGGCGGGGAGCTGTTTTTT. Translation: CASSRIGTSGRGGELFF.

The J gene is TRBJ2-5, the V gene TRBV7-9; the match to TRBD2 covers 8 bases. Germline V CDR1 and CDR2: SEHNR, FQNEAQ (reference sequence). Trimming removed 4 bases from V and 1 base from J; junction bases left unmatched: 17. The CDR3 spans 19 residues. CDR3 in amino acids: CASSSKTLSSGWGQETQYF. For the CDR3, the DNA is TGTGCCAGCAGCTCTAAGACCCTATCTAGCGGGTGGGGCCAAGAGACCCAGTACTTC.

The chain uses TRBV2 and TRBJ2-7; maybe TRBD1 (6 bases). In germline, CDR1 is SNHLY, CDR2 FYNNEI. This CDR3 spans 17 amino acids. Trimming pared 9 bases from V and 0 bases from J, leaving 24 bases between. CDR3: CARRTTTGDKSSYEQYF. The DNA for the CDR3 is TGTGCCAGACGAACTACAACTGGGGACAAGAGCTCCTACGAGCAGTACTTC.